A selection of T cell receptor beta chains follows, all from one sample in a study of response to subunit inactivated influenza vaccine. Via MiXCR, TCRdb re-called the RT-PCR reads, giving one row per CDR3 protein. The table has 700,000 to 800,000 distinct CDR3 sequences, less than 20% seen once. The sample was PBMCs from blood, taken around 5 days after vaccination. The receptors here all came from a man aged 50-59 years who received an inactivated influenza vaccine. The conserved cysteine and the conserved F or W are not part of the CDR3 here.

V	J	CDR3
TRBV5-1	TRBJ2-5	ASSLDRRPTQY
TRBV5-1	TRBJ1-5	ASRGQEDQPQH
TRBV20-1	TRBJ2-4	SARGGGENIQY
TRBV20-1	TRBJ2-7	SARPTGGSSGEQY
TRBV7-2	TRBJ1-6	ASSLAWRDSPLH
TRBV6-1	TRBJ2-1	ASSGSGGPYNEQF
TRBV9	TRBJ2-1	ASSVRLAGTYNEQF
TRBV24-1	TRBJ2-2	ATSDLQITSGSPNTGELF
TRBV4-1	TRBJ2-5	ASSQDSNSGKTQY
TRBV7-2	TRBJ2-7	ASTPPAAHPGREQY
TRBV5-4	TRBJ2-7	ASGANRGGFDEQY
TRBV4-3	TRBJ2-7	ASSQVRGRNEQY
TRBV5-1	TRBJ2-7	ASSLEQGVHEQY
TRBV20-1	TRBJ2-3	SALRTSALDTQY
TRBV3-1	TRBJ1-6	ASSGELQGALLNSPLH
TRBV18	TRBJ2-7	ASSRQQGTSSYEQY
TRBV4-3	TRBJ2-7	ASSQDGKHRPEQY
TRBV29-1	TRBJ1-1	SPKLGTGDTEAF
TRBV10-3	TRBJ1-6	AISEEVSSPLH
TRBV20-1	TRBJ1-1	SARSQSLNTEAF
TRBV25-1	TRBJ2-5	ASSEVYREETQY
TRBV20-1	TRBJ1-1	SARVRERGAF
TRBV7-9	TRBJ2-1	ASSLTSLFNNEQF
TRBV12-3/TRBV12-4	TRBJ2-5	ASSMIQETQY
TRBV4-3	TRBJ2-1	ASSQVRAQDYNEQF
TRBV5-1	TRBJ2-2	ASSLVGVSTGELF
TRBV20-1	TRBJ2-7	SAPRDRALDEQY
TRBV7-6	TRBJ2-7	ASSLLQRSSYEQY